This T cell receptor (beta chain) was sequenced for a study of T cell responses to AZD1222 COVID-19 vaccine. Study-wide findings and caveats: The number of AZD1222 recipients seropositive at baseline was only 6 or 7.

Method: immunoSEQ multiplex PCR; TCRdb's copy keeps in-frame clones and lacks some. The sample has more than 150,000 clones; around 85% are singletons. A note on this clone: Its antigen is undetermined.

The CDR3 covers 14 residues. V lost 10 bases and J lost 7; bases outside the gene matches: 11. Germline V gene data show CDR1 as SNHLY and CDR2 as FYNNEI. The TCR comes from an adult who had recovered from COVID-19. V and J are TRBV2 and TRBJ2-7; 12 nucleotides line up with TRBD2. The material was peripheral blood, obtained after recovery from COVID-19. The CDR3 protein is CATCKLAGGGEQYF. The CDR3, as DNA: TGTGCCACCTGCAAACTAGCGGGGGGAGGAGAGCAGTACTTC.